This is a list of T cell receptor beta chains from one sample in a study of cytomegalovirus exposure and HLA in healthy donors. Method: immunoSEQ multiplex PCR; TCRdb's copy keeps in-frame clones and lacks some. The profile covers approximately 180,000 clones, with more than 75% appearing a single time and 1.6% taken by the ten largest. Sequenced input: PBMCs. These TCRs come from a woman between 45 and 65 years old in good health and CMV-seronegative. Both conserved end residues are part of each CDR3. Each record gives: J gene, D gene, clone size, V gene, CDR3 DNA, CDR3 protein. D genes are given only for firm matches. Size is stated for part of the rows, as once, few or many counts, or as a class when the clone is expanded.

J: TRBJ2-7
D: TRBD2
size: NA
V: TRBV7-2
DNA: TGTGCCAGCAGCTTACGCGTCCGAACTAGCGGGGTCTCCTACGAGCAGTACTTC
CDR3: CASSLRVRTSGVSYEQYF

J: TRBJ1-2
D: NA
size: NA
V: TRBV7-2
DNA: TGTGCCAGCAGCCCCGAGTATGGCTACACCTTC
CDR3: CASSPEYGYTF

J: TRBJ2-1
D: NA
size: NA
V: TRBV2
DNA: TGTGCCAGCAGTGAAGTACGGGGGGCGCGCAATGAGCAGTTCTTC
CDR3: CASSEVRGARNEQFF

J: TRBJ1-4
D: TRBD1
size: NA
V: TRBV15
DNA: TGTGCCACCAGCAGAGAATACACGGGACAGGGGACGGAAAAACTGTTTTTT
CDR3: CATSREYTGQGTEKLFF

J: TRBJ2-5
D: TRBD1
size: NA
V: TRBV7-3
DNA: TGTGCCAGCAGCTGGGGACAGCAAGAGACCCAGTACTTC
CDR3: CASSWGQQETQYF

J: TRBJ2-7
D: NA
size: NA
V: TRBV19
DNA: TGTGCCAGTAGTGTGGGCAGGGTCCCCTACGAGCAGTACTTC
CDR3: CASSVGRVPYEQYF

J: TRBJ2-2
D: NA
size: NA
V: TRBV19
DNA: TGTGCCAGTAGTACGGGGACGAACACCGGGGAGCTGTTTTTT
CDR3: CASSTGTNTGELFF

J: TRBJ1-1
D: NA
size: many
V: TRBV18
DNA: TGTGCCAGCTCTCTCACAGGGTTGAACACTGAAGCTTTCTTT
CDR3: CASSLTGLNTEAFF

J: TRBJ2-3
D: NA
size: NA
V: TRBV29-1
DNA: TGCAGCGTTGTCGAGCGGGCTGGCCCAGATACGCAGTATTTT
CDR3: CSVVERAGPDTQYF

J: TRBJ1-1
D: NA
size: once
V: TRBV7-2
DNA: TGTGCCAGCAGCCCCAGGGGTTCTGAAGCTTTCTTT
CDR3: CASSPRGSEAFF

J: TRBJ2-2
D: NA
size: NA
V: TRBV11-2
DNA: TGTGCCAGCAGCTTAGCTTCCGGGACACAAACCGGGGAGCTGTTTTTT
CDR3: CASSLASGTQTGELFF

J: TRBJ1-2
D: TRBD1
size: NA
V: TRBV6-6
DNA: TGTGCCAGCCGTTGGGACAGGGGGCGCGGTGGCTACACCTTC
CDR3: CASRWDRGRGGYTF

J: TRBJ1-1
D: TRBD1
size: NA
V: TRBV19
DNA: TGTGCCAGTAGGGACAGGGGGAACACTGAAGCTTTCTTT
CDR3: CASRDRGNTEAFF

J: TRBJ2-1
D: TRBD2
size: few
V: TRBV29-1
DNA: TGCAGCGTTGGTCTAGCGGTGTACAATGAGCAGTTCTTC
CDR3: CSVGLAVYNEQFF

J: TRBJ1-2
D: NA
size: few
V: TRBV7-3
DNA: TGTGCCAGCAGCGGACAGTTCTCGCATGGCTACACCTTC
CDR3: CASSGQFSHGYTF

J: TRBJ2-7
D: NA
size: NA
V: TRBV28
DNA: TGTGCCAGCAGTCCCTCAGGGCAGCTCTACGAGCAGTACTTC
CDR3: CASSPSGQLYEQYF

J: TRBJ1-4
D: TRBD1
size: NA
V: TRBV6-1
DNA: TGTGCCAGCAGTGAAGAGTCCCGGACAGGGTGGAATGAAAAACTGTTTTTT
CDR3: CASSEESRTGWNEKLFF

J: TRBJ1-2
D: TRBD1
size: NA
V: TRBV5-4
DNA: TGTGCCAGCAGAACCGGGACAGGTCCCTATGGCTACACCTTC
CDR3: CASRTGTGPYGYTF

J: TRBJ1-5
D: NA
size: few
V: TRBV6-1
DNA: TGTGCCAGCAGGGTACAGGGAAATCAGCCCCAGCATTTT
CDR3: CASRVQGNQPQHF

J: TRBJ1-5
D: NA
size: NA
V: TRBV7-2
DNA: TGTGCCAGCAGCTCAGGGGGCAATCAGCCCCAGCATTTT
CDR3: CASSSGGNQPQHF

J: TRBJ1-1
D: NA
size: NA
V: TRBV28
DNA: TGTGCCAGTAGGCCGATCAGGGATAACACTGAAGCTTTCTTT
CDR3: CASRPIRDNTEAFF

J: TRBJ1-3
D: NA
size: NA
V: TRBV6-1
DNA: TGTGCCAGCTGGGGCCCGCCTAGCTCTGGAAACACCATATATTTT
CDR3: CASWGPPSSGNTIYF

J: TRBJ2-7
D: TRBD2
size: NA
V: TRBV5-1
DNA: TGCGCCAGCAGCTTCGGGCTAGCGGCGGGCTCCTACGAGCAGTACTTC
CDR3: CASSFGLAAGSYEQYF

J: TRBJ2-5
D: TRBD2
size: once
V: TRBV5-4
DNA: TGTGCCAGCAGCTTTGGGGCTAGCGGGGGGTTCCAAGAGACCCAGTACTTC
CDR3: CASSFGASGGFQETQYF

J: TRBJ1-2
D: TRBD1
size: NA
V: TRBV30
DNA: TGTGCCTGGAATAGACCGGGACAGACTAACTATGGCTACACCTTC
CDR3: CAWNRPGQTNYGYTF

J: TRBJ1-1
D: NA
size: NA
V: TRBV7-9
DNA: TGTGCCAGCAGCCTCCACAGGGTAGACACTGAAGCTTTCTTT
CDR3: CASSLHRVDTEAFF

J: TRBJ2-1
D: TRBD2
size: NA
V: TRBV7-2
DNA: TGTGCCAGCAGCTTAGGACTAGCCTCATACAATGAGCAGTTCTTC
CDR3: CASSLGLASYNEQFF

J: TRBJ1-2
D: NA
size: NA
V: TRBV7-9
DNA: TGTGCCAGCGCGGACGCAGGGCCGAACTATGGCTACACCTTC
CDR3: CASADAGPNYGYTF

J: TRBJ1-1
D: NA
size: NA
V: TRBV7-9
DNA: TGTGCCAGCAGCCCCCCCAGGAACACTGAAGCTTTCTTT
CDR3: CASSPPRNTEAFF

J: TRBJ1-2
D: TRBD1
size: NA
V: TRBV18
DNA: TGTGCCAGCTCACTCCGGGACAGGGCCGGCTATGGCTACACCTTC
CDR3: CASSLRDRAGYGYTF

J: TRBJ2-5
D: NA
size: NA
V: TRBV2
DNA: TGTGCCAGCAGTGGACAGCAAGAGACCCAGTACTTC
CDR3: CASSGQQETQYF

J: TRBJ1-2
D: TRBD1
size: NA
V: TRBV28
DNA: TGTGCCAGCAGTGTACCTGGACAGGGATATGGCTACACCTTC
CDR3: CASSVPGQGYGYTF

J: TRBJ1-2
D: NA
size: NA
V: TRBV9
DNA: TGTGCCAGCAGCGTAGGACACCCGGGACAACCCTATGGCTACACCTTC
CDR3: CASSVGHPGQPYGYTF

J: TRBJ2-7
D: TRBD1
size: NA
V: TRBV5-6
DNA: TGTGCCAGCAGCCTCACAGGGGGCTACGAGCAGTACTTC
CDR3: CASSLTGGYEQYF

J: TRBJ2-7
D: TRBD1
size: NA
V: TRBV27
DNA: TGTGCCAGCAGTTCTCAGAGGACAGGGGGATACAAGCAGTACTTC
CDR3: CASSSQRTGGYKQYF